The source of this TCR beta chain is a study of Graves' ophthalmopathy and Graves' hyperthyroidism. Study outcomes and limitations: The 13-signature model separated ophthalmopathy from stable hyperthyroidism at 85% to 90% sensitivity and about 80% specificity. Among thyroid clonotypes expanded above 0.001 frequency, most also appeared in blood.

CDR1 ENHRY and CDR2 SYGVKD come from the germline V gene. Trimming cost V 10 bases and J 2 bases, with 23 bases left between them. CDR3 length equals 16 residues. In this cohort's terms, stable hyperthyroidism meant no ophthalmopathy by 18 months of follow-up. Isolation of PBMCs was performed using around 9.5 ml of fresh peripheral blood. This clonotype was recorded at least ten times. Its antigen is not identified. Amplified material comprised TCR beta CDR3 regions derived from RNA transcripts. HTBI primers were used in a first-round RT-PCR, which preceded a second-round multiplex PCR. Each CDR3 protein gets one entry after TCRdb re-called the multiplex PCR reads with MiXCR. The repertoire consists of roughly 380,000 distinct CDR3 sequences, with over 15% occurring once and the leading ten covering roughly 7%.

This sequence originates from a woman between 18 and 29 years old with stable Graves' hyperthyroidism. The rearrangement uses TRBV10-3 and TRBJ1-2; no clear D gene. Sequencing input: peripheral blood. CDR3: CATRPSSVGVNYGYTF. As DNA, the CDR3 is TGTGCCACCCGTCCCTCCAGCGTTGGAGTAAACTATGGCTACACCTTC.